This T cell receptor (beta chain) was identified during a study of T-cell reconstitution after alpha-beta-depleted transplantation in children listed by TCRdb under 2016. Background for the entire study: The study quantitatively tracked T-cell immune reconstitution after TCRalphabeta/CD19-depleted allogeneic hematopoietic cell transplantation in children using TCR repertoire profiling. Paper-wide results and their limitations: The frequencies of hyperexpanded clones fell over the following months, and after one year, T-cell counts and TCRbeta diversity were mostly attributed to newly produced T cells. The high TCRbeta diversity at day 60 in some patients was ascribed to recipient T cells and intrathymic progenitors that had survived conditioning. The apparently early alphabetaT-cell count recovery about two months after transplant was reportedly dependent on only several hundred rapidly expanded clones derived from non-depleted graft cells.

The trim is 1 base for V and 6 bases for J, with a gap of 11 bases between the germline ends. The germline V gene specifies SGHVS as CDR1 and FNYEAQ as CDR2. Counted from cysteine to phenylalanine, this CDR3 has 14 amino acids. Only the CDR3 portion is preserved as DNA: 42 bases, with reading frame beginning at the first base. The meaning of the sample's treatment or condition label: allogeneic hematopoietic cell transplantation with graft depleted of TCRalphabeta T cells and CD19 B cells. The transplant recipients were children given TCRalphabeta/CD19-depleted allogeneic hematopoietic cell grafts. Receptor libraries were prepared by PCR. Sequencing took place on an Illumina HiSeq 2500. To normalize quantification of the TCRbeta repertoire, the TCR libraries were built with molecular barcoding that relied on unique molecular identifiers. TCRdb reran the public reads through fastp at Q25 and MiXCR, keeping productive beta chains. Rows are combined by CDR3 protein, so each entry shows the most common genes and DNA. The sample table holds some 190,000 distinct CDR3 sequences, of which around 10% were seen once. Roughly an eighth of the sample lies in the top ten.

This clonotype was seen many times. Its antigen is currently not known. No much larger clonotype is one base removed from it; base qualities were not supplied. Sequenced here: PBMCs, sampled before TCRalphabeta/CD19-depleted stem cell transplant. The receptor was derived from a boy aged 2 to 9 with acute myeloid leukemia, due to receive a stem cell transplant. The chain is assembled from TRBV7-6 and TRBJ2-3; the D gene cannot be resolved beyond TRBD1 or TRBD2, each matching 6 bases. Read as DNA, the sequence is TGTGCCAGCAGCTTAGGGGTAGGGGGGGATACGCAGTATTTT. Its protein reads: CASSLGVGGDTQYF.